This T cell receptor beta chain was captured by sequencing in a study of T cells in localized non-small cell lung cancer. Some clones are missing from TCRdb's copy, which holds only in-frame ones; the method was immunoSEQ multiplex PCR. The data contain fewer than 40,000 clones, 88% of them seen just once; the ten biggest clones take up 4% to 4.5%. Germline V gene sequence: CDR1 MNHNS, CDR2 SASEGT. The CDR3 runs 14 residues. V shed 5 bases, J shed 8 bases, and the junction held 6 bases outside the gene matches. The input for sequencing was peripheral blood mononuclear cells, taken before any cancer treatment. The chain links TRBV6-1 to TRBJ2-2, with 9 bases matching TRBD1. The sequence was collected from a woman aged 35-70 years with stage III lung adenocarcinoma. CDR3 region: CASSIQGAGGELFF. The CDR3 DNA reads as TGTGCCAGCAGTATACAGGGGGCTGGGGGGGAGCTGTTTTTT.